This TCR beta chain is drawn from a study of T cell responses to AZD1222 COVID-19 vaccine. V shed 2 bases and J shed 3 bases, with 7 bases lying between them. The CDR3 has 13 residues. From germline, CDR1 is LNHDA and CDR2 SQIVND (reference sequence). Findings of the study overall: Donors, mostly white British, included more females; clonal diversity was possibly underestimated. Spike-specific TCRs gained breadth and depth after people received two AZD1222 doses.

Second doses were pooled across both intervals (about 4 or about 12 weeks). The method was immunoSEQ multiplex PCR; TCRdb's version includes in-frame clones alone and lacks a portion of them. The repertoire consists of roughly 150,000 clones, with around 86% occurring once and the leading ten covering about 8.9%. In the case of this clone: Its antigen is currently unknown.

This clonotype was sampled from an adult who received the AZD1222 COVID-19 vaccine. The source material was peripheral blood, sampled 28 days after the second AZD1222 dose. The chain recombines TRBV19 with TRBJ1-2; the D is unclear. The DNA for the CDR3 is TGTGCCAGTAGTATATCTGGGGACTATGGCTACACCTTC. Residues: CASSISGDYGYTF. Using reference TRBV19 and TRBJ1-2 for the parts outside the CDR3, the full variable domain is DGGITQSPKYLFRKEGQNVTLSCEQNLNHDAMYWYRQDPGQGLRLIYYSQIVNDFQKGDIAEGYSVSREKKESFPLTVTSAQKNPTAFYLCASSISGDYGYTFGSGTRLTVV.